What follows describes a single T cell receptor (beta chain). Its antigen is as yet unknown. This sample is part of a study of a mutant IDH1 vaccine in newly diagnosed glioma. Regarding the study as a whole: Apparently unrelated to pseudoprogression were changes in the top peripheral T cell clonotypes.

The table came from immunoSEQ multiplex PCR; TCRdb's copy has only in-frame clones and leaves some out. The table has about 59,000 clones, 90% seen once. The V end was cut by 1 base, the J end by 2 bases, with 11 bases between. CDR1 and CDR2 from the germline V gene are LGHNA and YSLEER. There are 15 residues in the CDR3. The time point here: week 5, during vaccination. All doses held 300 ug of mutant IDH1 20-mer peptide, with topical imiquimod. This chain links TRBV4-3 with TRBJ1-2; D is perhaps TRBD1 (5 bases). The sample here was PBMCs, taken from a glioma patient whose treatment included an IDH1 peptide vaccine. This TCR was recovered from a middle-aged woman with glioma. CDR3 nucleotide sequence: TGCGCCAGCAGCCAAGGGAGGTGGGGGAACTATGGCTACACCTTC. Encoded protein: CASSQGRWGNYGYTF.